This T cell receptor (beta chain) was obtained from a study of OX40 agonist ivuxolimab in advanced cancers. In the study overall: Melanoma, hepatocellular carcinoma, head and neck or renal cell cancer occurred in dose-escalation patients.

Only in-frame clones appear in the TCRdb table, and some are missing; sequencing was by immunoSEQ multiplex PCR. This sample yields roughly 100,000 clones, of which about nine tenths are seen a single time; approximately 0.52% belongs to the top ten. This specimen was CD4+ or CD8+ T cells sorted from blood, taken in a trial of the OX40 agonist ivuxolimab. This receptor was identified in an adult with an advanced solid tumor such as melanoma, head and neck, liver or kidney cancer.

The CDR3 loop is CASSSGQGDMNTEAFF. The CDR3 DNA is TGCGCCAGCAGCTCCGGACAGGGGGACATGAACACTGAAGCTTTCTTT. The chain couples TRBV5-1 to TRBJ1-1, with TRBD1 matching 10 bases. In germline, CDR1 is SGHRS, CDR2 YFSETQ. The CDR3 consists of 16 residues. Trimming took 3 bases from V and 0 from J; bases not matched to a gene: 5.